A selection of T cell receptor beta chains follows, all from one sample in a study of T cells in Graves' hyperthyroidism and ophthalmopathy. TCRdb processed the multiplex PCR reads anew with MiXCR; each CDR3 protein has one entry. The table records about 360,000 distinct CDR3 sequences, 15% to 19% of them present only once. Source material: blood. The receptors here all came from a woman in her late teens or twenties with Graves' hyperthyroidism that later progressed to Graves' ophthalmopathy. The CDR3 runs from the conserved cysteine through the conserved F or W. The D gene is left open where the match is weak.

V | D | CDR3
TRBV29-1 | NA | CSVEGEGGTDTQYF
TRBV30 | NA | CAWSAGFQLLNTEAFF
TRBV6-1 | NA | CVSRVMGLANTGELFF
TRBV27 | NA | CASSFLGGIYGYTF
TRBV18 | TRBD1 | CASSPCPGTGDYGYTF
TRBV15 | NA | CATTLGFGGNQPQHF
TRBV9 | NA | CASSGVGYNEQFF
TRBV20-1 | TRBD1 | CSANVGTGYSNQPQHF
TRBV3-1 | NA | CASSSGRGIYGYTF
TRBV5-6 | TRBD1 | CASRRQGADGELFF
TRBV6-1 | NA | CASSEGNGKFYEQYF
TRBV12-3/TRBV12-4 | TRBD1 | CASSHDRGLNSPLHF
TRBV7-8 | TRBD2 | CASSPSFHRLAGGSWVWETQYF
TRBV7-2 | NA | CASSGGQSRAFF
TRBV28 | NA | CASSFEGTDTQYF
TRBV3-1 | NA | CASSRPGTGSYNEQFF
TRBV10-2 | TRBD2 | CASSTTGLVLDEQFF
TRBV4-1 | NA | CASSQGRTQLAGELFF
TRBV20-1 | TRBD2 | CSALLAGGPNTYEQYF
TRBV28 | NA | CASSPGREQETQYF
TRBV30 | NA | CAWSRIRGANVLTF
TRBV15 | TRBD2 | CATSEQRLLAGYNEQFF
TRBV10-3 | NA | CAIRSGDQETQYF
TRBV28 | TRBD2 | CASSLGGSGGTDTQYF
TRBV7-9 | TRBD1 | CASSESSGQGAYEQYF
TRBV5-1 | NA | CASSHPWVVGARRRTGELFF
TRBV18 | NA | CASSPERNTEAFF
TRBV2 | TRBD1 | CASSEDGGTGMYNDQFF
TRBV27 | NA | CASSLRVRAVGLSLEITDTQYF
TRBV29-1 | NA | CSVEDIRGGKNIQYF
TRBV5-1 | TRBD1 | CASSLGTGTVPHEQYF
TRBV24-1 | TRBD2 | CATSDSGDRLAGDVWKRKYNEQFF
TRBV6-1 | NA | CASSEEGTPLSTDTQYF
TRBV4-1 | NA | CASATAGVLNEKLFF
TRBV24-1 | NA | CATSVLAGELFF
TRBV7-9 | NA | CASSLAGASGRSGNTIYF
TRBV20-1 | NA | CSATTPYKGEQYF
TRBV12-5 | NA | CASGRADRTNADTQYF
TRBV6-2/TRBV6-3 | TRBD2 | CASSSGTRRTHEQFF
TRBV27 | NA | CASSLFPPPGDTQYF